This T cell receptor (beta chain) derives from a study of T cells in Graves' hyperthyroidism and ophthalmopathy. For the study at large: Before any treatment, at initial diagnosis, peripheral blood was collected.

CDR1 is MGHRA, CDR2 YSYEKL, per germline. The CDR3 consists of 10 residues. Amplified TCR beta CDR3 regions derived from RNA transcripts. Carried out on the TCR CDR3, a first-round RT-PCR used the HTBI primer set. TCRdb ran MiXCR on the multiplex PCR reads and lists one entry per CDR3 protein. The repertoire consists of around 35,000 distinct CDR3 sequences, with around 50% occurring once and the leading ten covering roughly 15%. Of note for this clonotype: At one boundary the junction diverges from the germline segment, which might be a read error.

This sequence was found in a man in his forties with Graves' ophthalmopathy. The gene calls are TRBV4-1 and TRBJ2-5, with D uncertain. Sequences were obtained from blood. The CDR3 nucleotides read TGCGCCAGCAGCCAAGAAACCCAGTACTTC. Translation gives CASSQETQYF.